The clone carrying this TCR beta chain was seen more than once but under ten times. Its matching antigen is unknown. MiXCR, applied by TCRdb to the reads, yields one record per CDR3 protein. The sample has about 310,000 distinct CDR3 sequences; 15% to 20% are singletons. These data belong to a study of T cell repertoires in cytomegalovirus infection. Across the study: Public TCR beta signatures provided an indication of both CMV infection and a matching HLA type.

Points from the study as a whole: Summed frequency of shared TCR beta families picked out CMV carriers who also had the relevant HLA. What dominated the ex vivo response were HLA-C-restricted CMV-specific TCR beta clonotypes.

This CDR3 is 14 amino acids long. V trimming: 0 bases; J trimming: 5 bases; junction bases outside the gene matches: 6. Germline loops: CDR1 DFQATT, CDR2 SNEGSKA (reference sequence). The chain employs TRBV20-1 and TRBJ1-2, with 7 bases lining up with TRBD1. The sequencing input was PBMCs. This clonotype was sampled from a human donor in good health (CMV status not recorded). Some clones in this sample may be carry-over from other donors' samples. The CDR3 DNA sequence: TGCAGTGCTAGAGATTTAAACAGGGGATATGGCTACACCTTC. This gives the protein CSARDLNRGYGYTF.